A single sample gave rise to the 13 T cell receptor beta chains below, sequenced in a study of blood T cells in healthy people across ages. A second PCR, run for about 6 to 11 cycles, used a sample-barcoded 5' primer plus a J-beta primer mix. TCRdb re-called the 5' RACE reads through MiXCR, storing one row per CDR3 protein. The table has more than 900,000 distinct CDR3 sequences, roughly 28% seen once; the top ten hold about 9.4%. The same sample was also studied in work on T cells of mothers and their children.

The sample was blood. The receptor set was obtained from a woman in her thirties or forties in good health.

Details on this clonotype: In this CDR3 the conserved last residue, phenylalanine or tryptophan, is missing, so a read error is likely. V usage is TRBV4-1 and J usage is TRBJ2-4; 7 bases are a match to TRBD1. The V gene end was trimmed by 3 bases and the J gene end by 5 bases; junction bases not matched to a gene: 13. CDR3 size: 17 residues. The germline V gene encodes CDR1 MGHRA and CDR2 YSYEKL. The CDR3 DNA is TGCGCCAGCAGCCAGGATGGGACAGTGACATCCCAAAACATTCAGTACTCC. Protein sequence: CASSQDGTVTSQNIQYS.

In its sample, this clonotype was seen a few times. The chain has TRBV18 and TRBJ1-2; D is unresolved. V shed 1 base and J shed 1 base, with 16 bases lying between them. The CDR3 consists of 17 residues. Germline CDR1 reads KGHSH; CDR2 reads LQKENI. The CDR3 region has the DNA TGTGCCAGCTCACCACAGGCTTCTTCGCGCTTTAACTATGGCTACACCTTC. This encodes CASSPQASSRFNYGYTF.

This clonotype appeared a few times. The gene calls are TRBV7-6 and TRBJ2-7, with 8 positions matching TRBD1. The V gene's germline CDR1 is SGHVS and CDR2 FNYEAQ. V shed 5 bases and J 0 bases; nucleotides not matched to a gene: 9. CDR3 length equals 16 residues. CDR3 coding DNA: TGTGCCAGCAGCCCGAGGACAGGGTCTAACTCCTACGAGCAGTACTTC. Protein: CASSPRTGSNSYEQYF.

This clonotype was found a few times. The chain recombines TRBV6-6 with TRBJ1-4; 10 nucleotides match TRBD1. Germline CDR1 and CDR2: MNHNY and SVGAGI (reference sequence). After removal of 4 bases from V and 8 bases from J, the junction contained 10 bases not matched to a gene. There are 16 residues in the CDR3. CDR3 in amino acids: CASSSPNRDRGEKLFF. For the CDR3, the DNA is TGTGCCAGCAGTTCCCCTAACCGGGACAGGGGAGAAAAACTGTTTTTT.

The CDR3 DNA follows: TGTGCCAGCAGTTTTAGGCTGAGCCTAGACGAGCAGTACTTC. This translates into CASSFRLSLDEQYF. The rearrangement links TRBV28 to TRBJ2-5; no definite D call. The better agreement between TRBJ2-7 and the DNA end casts doubt on the J call. CDR3 length: 14 residues. CDR1 and CDR2 from the germline V gene are MDHEN and SYDVKM.

This clonotype showed up just a few times. The genes are TRBV3-1 and TRBJ2-5; D gene unclear. CDR1 is LGHDT and CDR2 is YNNKEL in the germline V gene (reference sequence). Trimming cost V 3 bases and J 1 base, with 15 bases left between them. The CDR3 is 16 amino acids. The CDR3 protein is CASSHLTTKIQETQYF. The CDR3 bases are TGTGCCAGCAGCCATTTGACAACAAAAATCCAAGAGACCCAGTACTTC.

The CDR3 region has the DNA TGTGCCATCGGTGCAGGGGGCCCCCTTAGCAATCAGCCCCAGCATTTT. Protein: CAIGAGGPLSNQPQHF. The chain recombines TRBV10-3 with TRBJ1-5; 8 bases are a match to TRBD1. This CDR3 is 16 amino acids long. J gave up 0 bases and V 8 bases, and 9 bases lay outside the gene matches. Per the germline V gene, CDR1 is ENHRY and CDR2 is SYGVKD.

Concerning this clonotype itself: The germline gene is not matched at one end of the junction; a read error may be the cause. The V gene is TRBV6-5, the J gene TRBJ2-7; D is tentatively TRBD1 or TRBD2 (5 bases each). Germline-derived CDR1 and CDR2 are MNHEY and SVGAGI. This CDR3 contains 15 residues. The CDR3 DNA reads as TGTGCCCGCAGTTACGGGGCAGAACTCTTCTACGAGCAGTACTTC. It specifies CARSYGAELFYEQYF.

The chain combines TRBV6-2 or TRBV6-3 with TRBJ1-5; no clear D gene. The CDR3 extends over 13 amino acids. Germline assignment: CDR1 MNHEY and CDR2 SVGEGT. V lost 4 bases and J 9 bases, leaving 13 bases between the germline ends. The CDR3 loop reads CASSSRTETPQHF. CDR3 coding DNA: TGTGCCAGCAGTTCCCGGACGGAGACGCCCCAGCATTTT.

DNA for the CDR3: TGTGCCAGCAGTCTAGGGGGGACGCTTTCGTTGGATACGCAGTATTTT. As protein: CASSLGGTLSLDTQYF. The chain combines TRBV2 with TRBJ2-3; the D gene could be TRBD1 or TRBD2 (6 bases each). Germline V CDR1 and CDR2: SNHLY, FYNNEI. The germline V and J ends were trimmed by 5 bases and 6 bases, with 21 bases remaining between them. CDR3 length: 16 amino acids.

This clonotype occurred a few times. The rearrangement joins TRBV5-1 to TRBJ2-1; 12 bases line up with TRBD2. Germline V gene data show CDR1 as SGHRS and CDR2 as YFSETQ. With 0 bases clipped from V and 8 bases from J, the junction kept 6 bases outside the gene matches. CDR3 size: 16 residues. The CDR3 region is CASSLGASGGADEQFF. CDR3 nucleotide sequence: TGCGCCAGCAGCTTGGGCGCTAGCGGGGGGGCTGATGAGCAGTTCTTC.

This clonotype has a handful of counts. CDR3 bases: TGCAGTGCAAACCGGGACAGGGGACAAGAGACCCAGTACTTC. Protein: CSANRDRGQETQYF. The V and J genes are TRBV20-1 and TRBJ2-5, with 10 nucleotides matching TRBD1. CDR3 length equals 14 residues. The V segment lost 6 bases and the J segment 2 bases; nucleotides outside the gene matches: 6. Germline V gene sequence: CDR1 DFQATT, CDR2 SNEGSKA (reference sequence).

CDR3 sequence reads: CSASLQGQPFREQYF. CDR3 nucleotides: TGCAGTGCTAGCCTGCAAGGACAGCCCTTCCGCGAGCAGTACTTC. The chain combines TRBV20-1 with TRBJ2-7, with D possibly TRBD1 on 6 matching bases. The CDR3 runs to 15 residues. The germline V and J ends were trimmed by 3 bases and 6 bases, with 21 bases remaining between them. Germline loops: CDR1 DFQATT, CDR2 SNEGSKA (reference sequence).